This T cell receptor beta chain stems from a study of cytotoxic CD8 clonotypes in ibrutinib-treated CLL. CDR1 is SGHRS and CDR2 is YFSETQ in the germline V gene. The V segment lost 3 bases and the J segment 2 bases; nucleotides outside the gene matches: 4. The CDR3 is 16 amino acids. Depths of 1 in 200,000 to 1 in 1 million T cells were the sequencing target. Method: immunoSEQ multiplex PCR; TCRdb's copy keeps in-frame clones and lacks some. The data hold about 130,000 clones, with around 84% observed a single time. Study results and limitations: Treatment saw public clonotypes, which were uncommon, either contract or stay stable. Clonality increased at ibrutinib response, then returned toward baseline at progression.

As for this clone: The target antigen is unknown.

This TCR derives from a human donor with chronic lymphocytic leukemia. The V call is TRBV5-1, the J call TRBJ1-4, with 10 positions matching TRBD1. This sample comprised PBMCs, obtained after 24 months of ibrutinib treatment. CDR3 bases: TGCGCCAGCAGCTCGGGACAGGGGAGGACTAATGAAAAACTGTTTTTT. It specifies CASSSGQGRTNEKLFF. Full variable domain (remainder filled in from reference TRBV5-1 and TRBJ1-4): KAGVTQTPRYLIKTRGQQVTLSCSPISGHRSVSWYQQTPGQGLQFLFEYFSETQRNKGNFPGRFSGRQFSNSRSEMNVSTLELGDSALYLCASSSGQGRTNEKLFFGSGTQLSVL.